The 18 T cell receptor beta chains given below trace back to one sample, sequenced in a study of blood T cell repertoires in COVID-19. Profiling relied on immunoSEQ multiplex PCR, and the TCRdb table lists in-frame clones only, not all of them. This sample has 150,000 to 200,000 clones, with approximately 85% found just once. Material: peripheral blood. Receptors originate from an elderly woman with acute or convalescent COVID-19.

The chain links TRBV3-1 (or the pseudogene TRBV3-2) to TRBJ1-1; no definite D call. There are 15 residues in the CDR3. Germline CDR1 LGHDT, CDR2 YNNKEL (reference sequence). V dropped 1 base and J dropped 3 bases, with 12 bases sitting between them. DNA of the CDR3: TGTGCCAGCAGCCAAGGGGCCAGCTTCTACACTGAAGCTTTCTTT. It is translated as CASSQGASFYTEAFF.

The V gene is TRBV18, the J gene TRBJ1-3; possibly TRBD1 for D (5 bases). The germline V gene encodes CDR1 KGHSH and CDR2 LQKENI. V was shortened by 3 bases and J by 4 bases, with 13 bases between the two germline ends. The CDR3 sequence is 15 residues long. This CDR3 reads CASSPSGGSGNTIYF. The CDR3 DNA sequence: TGTGCCAGCTCACCGTCCGGGGGATCCGGAAACACCATATATTTT. The variable domain in full, completed from reference TRBV18 and TRBJ1-3, reads NAGVMQNPRHLVRRRGQEARLRCSPMKGHSHVYWYRQLPEEGLKFMVYLQKENIIDESGMPKERFSAEFPKEGPSILRIQQVVRGDSAAYFCASSPSGGSGNTIYFGEGSWLTVV.

V and J are TRBV9 and TRBJ2-3, with TRBD2 as a possible D gene (5 bases). Between the trimmed V and J ends, which lost 0 bases and 0 bases, there was a span of 17 bases. Germline lookup yields CDR1 SGDLS and CDR2 YYNGEE. This CDR3 is built from 18 residues. The CDR3 sequence is CASSVEWVSGSSTDTQYF. The CDR3 nucleotides read TGTGCCAGCAGCGTAGAGTGGGTGAGCGGTTCTAGCACAGATACGCAGTATTTT.

The chain recombines TRBV7-2 with TRBJ1-3; a possible D gene is TRBD1 (5 bases). Germline values: CDR1 SGHTA, CDR2 FQGNSA. V lost 5 bases and J 1 base, leaving 15 bases between the germline ends. This CDR3 region has 16 residues. DNA of the CDR3: TGTGCCAGCAGCCTGGGGTCCCGGACATCTGGAAACACCATATATTTT. It specifies CASSLGSRTSGNTIYF.

The chain carries TRBV7-2 and TRBJ1-2; 7 nucleotides line up with TRBD1. This CDR3 has 15 residues. The V segment lost 5 bases and the J segment 2 bases; nucleotides outside the gene matches: 8. Germline V gives CDR1 SGHTA, CDR2 FQGNSA. The CDR3 loop is CASSPQGQVNYGYTF. The CDR3 DNA follows: TGTGCCAGCAGCCCACAGGGGCAGGTGAACTATGGCTACACCTTC.

The CDR3 protein is CASSRGTFGTQYF. The CDR3 DNA reads TGTGCCAGCAGCCGAGGGACTTTTGGGACCCAGTACTTC. The V call is TRBV3-1 (or the pseudogene TRBV3-2), the J call TRBJ2-5; a possible D gene is TRBD2 (6 bases). The CDR3 spans 13 residues. Germline V gives CDR1 LGHDT, CDR2 YNNKEL (reference sequence). Trimming cost V 4 bases and J 7 bases, with 13 bases left between them.

The rearrangement uses TRBV5-5 and TRBJ2-7; 11 positions match TRBD2. The CDR3 consists of 15 residues. V lost 0 bases to trimming and J lost 6 bases; unmatched junction nucleotides: 5. From germline, CDR1 is SGHKS and CDR2 YYEKEE (reference sequence). The CDR3 DNA sequence: TGTGCCAGCAGCTTGGAGCTAGCGGGAGGTATCGAGCAGTACTTC. It yields the protein CASSLELAGGIEQYF.

This chain joins TRBV6-5 and TRBJ2-5, with 8 positions matching TRBD2. The germline V gene encodes CDR1 MNHEY and CDR2 SVGAGI. V lost 4 bases to trimming and J lost 5 bases; unmatched junction nucleotides: 6. The CDR3 covers 14 residues. As DNA, the CDR3 is TGTGCCAGCAGTTCCACGGGGGGGGTGGAGACCCAGTACTTC. Encoded protein: CASSSTGGVETQYF.

This clone was recorded only once. This sequence joins TRBV11-2 and TRBJ2-7; D unclear. The CDR3 spans 13 residues. V lost 4 bases to trimming and J lost 3 bases, with 10 bases between them. CDR1 and CDR2 (germline): SGHAT, FQNNGV. The DNA of the CDR3 is TGTGCCAGCAGCTCCCTAGAATACTACGAGCAGTACTTC. It yields the protein CASSSLEYYEQYF.

This clone was found once. The gene calls are TRBV27 and TRBJ2-7, with D possibly being TRBD1 (6 bases). Germline V gives CDR1 MNHEY, CDR2 SMNVEV (reference sequence). The CDR3 sequence is 15 residues long. V lost 10 bases to trimming and J lost 2 bases, with 21 bases between them. CDR3: CATHRAGLTTYEQYF. The CDR3 bases are TGTGCCACCCACAGGGCGGGCCTAACTACCTACGAGCAGTACTTC.

Here the CDR3 DNA reads TGTGCCAGCAGCTTAGGGGCAGCCCAAGAGACCCAGTACTTC. Amino acid sequence: CASSLGAAQETQYF. This chain uses TRBV7-2 with TRBJ2-5; D gene ambiguous. Trimming cost V 1 base and J 1 base, with 7 bases left between them. The CDR3 covers 14 residues. Germline loops: CDR1 SGHTA, CDR2 FQGNSA. The full variable domain, rest sourced from reference TRBV7-2 and TRBJ2-5, is GAGVSQSPSNKVTEKGKDVELRCDPISGHTALYWYRQSLGQGLEFLIYFQGNSAPDKSGLPSDRFSAERTGGSVSTLTIQRTQQEDSAVYLCASSLGAAQETQYFGPGTRLLVL.

The chain links TRBV6-5 to TRBJ1-5, with a possible D match to TRBD1 (5 bases). Looked up from germline, CDR1 is MNHEY and CDR2 is SVGAGI. CDR3 length equals 14 residues. V was trimmed by 6 bases and J by 5 bases, leaving 14 bases between them. The chain's CDR3 is CASSPPGGHQPQHF. DNA of the CDR3: TGTGCCAGCAGCCCCCCGGGGGGACATCAGCCCCAGCATTTT.

This clone was seen only a few times. The chain recombines TRBV14 with TRBJ1-4; 7 bases map to TRBD1. The V gene end was trimmed by 2 bases and the J gene end by 7 bases; junction bases not matched to a gene: 10. From germline, CDR1 is SGHDN and CDR2 FVKESK. The CDR3 covers 16 residues. CDR3 bases: TGTGCCAGCAGCCAAAACCGGAGGGGGCGAGGTGAAAAACTGTTTTTT. This codes for CASSQNRRGRGEKLFF. The full variable domain, with the rest looked up from reference TRBV14 and TRBJ1-4, is EAGVTQFPSHSVIEKGQTVTLRCDPISGHDNLYWYRRVMGKEIKFLLHFVKESKQDESGMPNNRFLAERTGGTYSTLKVQPAELEDSGVYFCASSQNRRGRGEKLFFGSGTQLSVL.

The chain is built from TRBV30 and TRBJ1-3; tentatively, D is TRBD1 (6 bases). The CDR3 consists of 15 residues. CDR1 is GTSNPN and CDR2 is SVGIG in the germline V gene (reference sequence). V was trimmed by 2 bases and J by 0 bases, leaving 11 bases between them. The chain's CDR3 is CAWSPSDSSGNTIYF. The CDR3 nucleotides are TGTGCCTGGAGTCCCTCGGACAGCTCTGGAAACACCATATATTTT.

The CDR3 sequence: CAISRAGAPAEAFF. The DNA of the CDR3 is TGTGCCATCAGTCGGGCGGGGGCCCCAGCTGAAGCTTTCTTT. This sequence joins TRBV10-3 and TRBJ1-1; possible D gene TRBD1, 6 bases. Between the trimmed V and J ends, which lost 5 bases and 6 bases, there was a span of 16 bases. The CDR3 is made up of 14 amino acids. Germline CDR1 ENHRY, CDR2 SYGVKD.

V is TRBV9 and J is TRBJ2-1, with 9 bases identical to TRBD2. The germline V gene encodes CDR1 SGDLS and CDR2 YYNGEE. The V segment lost 1 base and the J segment 12 bases; nucleotides outside the gene matches: 14. CDR3 length equals 16 residues. CDR3 protein: CASSVRGGERGEGQFF. As DNA, the CDR3 is TGTGCCAGCAGCGTAAGAGGAGGCGAGCGGGGGGAAGGGCAGTTCTTC.

V gene TRBV19 combines with J gene TRBJ1-3; the D gene is possibly TRBD1 (5 bases). Germline CDR1 is LNHDA and CDR2 is SQIVND (reference sequence). V lost 3 bases to trimming and J lost 0 bases, with 9 bases between them. This CDR3 region has 15 residues. The CDR3 sequence: CASSIGTFSGNTIYF. As DNA, the CDR3 is TGTGCCAGTAGTATCGGGACTTTCTCTGGAAACACCATATATTTT.

This rearrangement joins TRBV5-1 to TRBJ2-2; TRBD1 matches at 7 bases. This CDR3 has 16 amino acids. V trimming: 0 bases; J trimming: 5 bases; junction bases outside the gene matches: 7. Germline assignment: CDR1 SGHRS and CDR2 YFSETQ. As DNA, the CDR3 is TGCGCCAGCAGCTTGGAAGACAGGGTAATAACCGGGGAGCTGTTTTTT. It specifies CASSLEDRVITGELFF.